A selection of T cell receptor beta chains follows, all from one sample in a study of beta chain features in type 1 diabetes. Method: immunoSEQ multiplex PCR; TCRdb's copy keeps in-frame clones and lacks some. This sample yields some 370,000 clones, of which over 8.5% are seen a single time; about 0.64% belongs to the top ten. Sequenced input: central memory CD4+ T cells from blood. Receptors were obtained from a man aged 25-45 years with type 1 diabetes. Each CDR3 is given with its conserved first and last residue.

v_call: TRBV28
cdr3_length: 15
cdr3_aa: CASSSFQGTNIGYTF

v_call: TRBV4-3
cdr3_length: 14
cdr3_aa: CASSQDLNTGELFF

v_call: TRBV7-9
cdr3_length: 14
cdr3_aa: CASGTSASYNEQFF

v_call: TRBV7-9
cdr3_length: 12
cdr3_aa: CASSLEPDTQYF

v_call: TRBV28
cdr3_length: 14
cdr3_aa: CASSLYGSGNTIYF

v_call: TRBV28
cdr3_length: 13
cdr3_aa: CASSLLDSYEQYF

v_call: TRBV14
cdr3_length: 14
cdr3_aa: CASSQGSTSDTQYF

v_call: TRBV5-1
cdr3_length: 15
cdr3_aa: CASSSLERGADEQYF

v_call: TRBV11-3
cdr3_length: 12
cdr3_aa: CASSSRVYGYTF

v_call: TRBV18
cdr3_length: 15
cdr3_aa: CASSPQGWSGNTIYF

v_call: TRBV2
cdr3_length: 13
cdr3_aa: CASSVILTGELFF

v_call: TRBV18
cdr3_length: 13
cdr3_aa: CASSPNEGTEAFF

v_call: TRBV6-6
cdr3_length: 12
cdr3_aa: CASSFTGYEQFF

v_call: TRBV6-1
cdr3_length: 13
cdr3_aa: CASSETGLAGYTF

v_call: TRBV4-2
cdr3_length: 12
cdr3_aa: CASSPAGGELFF

v_call: TRBV19
cdr3_length: 13
cdr3_aa: CASSGGQNQPQHF

v_call: TRBV30
cdr3_length: 11
cdr3_aa: CAWSLTYGYTF

v_call: TRBV5-4
cdr3_length: 16
cdr3_aa: CASSLVGHGGTDTQYF

v_call: TRBV7-2
cdr3_length: 16
cdr3_aa: CASSPGGGSFYNEQFF

v_call: TRBV6-6
cdr3_length: 15
cdr3_aa: CASSYSFGGPDIQYF

v_call: TRBV4-2
cdr3_length: 14
cdr3_aa: CASSLLRGETEAFF

v_call: TRBV9
cdr3_length: 15
cdr3_aa: CASSASGTGVHEQFF

v_call: TRBV6-1
cdr3_length: 14
cdr3_aa: CASSEGGAVYEQYF

v_call: TRBV6-5
cdr3_length: 15
cdr3_aa: CASSPGLARGDIQYF

v_call: TRBV7-9
cdr3_length: 14
cdr3_aa: CASSLELAVTEQFF

v_call: TRBV7-2
cdr3_length: 15
cdr3_aa: CASSLGLASYNEQFF

v_call: TRBV27
cdr3_length: 14
cdr3_aa: CASRLTGFYNEQFF

v_call: TRBV6-1
cdr3_length: 12
cdr3_aa: CAGSGWGNEQFF

v_call: TRBV7-2
cdr3_length: 14
cdr3_aa: CASSLHGQKETQYF

v_call: TRBV2
cdr3_length: 14
cdr3_aa: CASRLRGGNQPQHF

v_call: TRBV10-3
cdr3_length: 16
cdr3_aa: CAISEPDNRGQETQYF

v_call: TRBV5-1
cdr3_length: 12
cdr3_aa: CASSPTGNEQYF

v_call: TRBV7-2
cdr3_length: 14
cdr3_aa: CASSSQGGLYGYTF

v_call: TRBV5-6
cdr3_length: 15
cdr3_aa: CASIALRGANTEAFF

v_call: TRBV11-3
cdr3_length: 17
cdr3_aa: CASSLLPGTGRLHEQFF

v_call: TRBV4-3
cdr3_length: 14
cdr3_aa: CASSRQTVQETQYF

v_call: TRBV19
cdr3_length: 14
cdr3_aa: CASSTGPGTDTQYF

v_call: TRBV9
cdr3_length: 14
cdr3_aa: CASSVGDGSEKLFF

v_call: TRBV7-2
cdr3_length: 14
cdr3_aa: CASSLYGVTYEQYF

v_call: TRBV27
cdr3_length: 18
cdr3_aa: CASTRGDRRLAGANVLTF

v_call: TRBV11-3
cdr3_length: 13
cdr3_aa: CASSPGGGNIQYF